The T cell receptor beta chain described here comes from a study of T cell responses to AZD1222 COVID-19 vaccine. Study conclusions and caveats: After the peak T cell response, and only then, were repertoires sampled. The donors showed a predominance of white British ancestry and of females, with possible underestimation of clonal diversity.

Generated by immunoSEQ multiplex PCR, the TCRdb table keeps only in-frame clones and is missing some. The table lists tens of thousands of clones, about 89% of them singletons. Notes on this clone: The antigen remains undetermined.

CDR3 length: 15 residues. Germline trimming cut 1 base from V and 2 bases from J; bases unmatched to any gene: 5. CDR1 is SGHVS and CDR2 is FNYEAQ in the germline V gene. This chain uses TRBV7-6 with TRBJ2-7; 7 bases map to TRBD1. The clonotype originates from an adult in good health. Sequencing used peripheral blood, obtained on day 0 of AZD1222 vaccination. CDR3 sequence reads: CASSLEAGGAYEQYF. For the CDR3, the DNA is TGTGCCAGCAGCTTAGAGGCAGGGGGAGCCTACGAGCAGTACTTC.